The subject of this entry is one T cell receptor beta chain. The antigen remains undetermined. The sample belongs to a study of T cell responses to AZD1222 COVID-19 vaccine. General observations from the study: Reports indicate that nearly half of spike-specific TCRs are directed at unmutated variant regions. Just five to seven AZD1222 recipients tested seropositive at baseline. Vaccine-associated CD4 TCRs ranged over spike, dominating at 160-218 and 743-854.

Sequencing used immunoSEQ multiplex PCR; TCRdb keeps in-frame clones, though not all of them. The profile shows approximately 30,000 clones, around 78% of them singletons. The CDR3 is 15 residues long. Trimming took 4 bases from V and 5 from J; bases not matched to a gene: 11. CDR1 SGDLS and CDR2 YYNGEE come from the germline V gene. The source of this sequence is an adult who received the AZD1222 COVID-19 vaccine. The input for sequencing was peripheral blood, taken 28 days after the second AZD1222 dose. The rearrangement joins TRBV9 to TRBJ1-2; 7 bases map to TRBD1. CDR3 coding DNA: TGTGCCAGCAGCCCCGACAGGGCGAATAGGTATGGCTACACCTTC. Translation gives CASSPDRANRYGYTF.